This T cell receptor beta chain was recorded in a study of cytomegalovirus exposure and HLA in healthy donors (dated by TCRdb to 2017 to 2019). Describing the broader study: An earlier analysis of fewer than 750 of the donors reported about 280 Gb of sequence data and around 120 million unique TCR beta sequences obtained from about 179 million T cells. About 280 gigabases of sequencing data and around 87 million unique TCR sequences were included in an early release covering roughly 700 HLA-typed donors. Of the 300 to 500 genotyped donors, roughly 76% were placed in the genetic ancestry cluster associated with self-reported Caucasian donors. The study was designed to test whether signatures of past pathogen exposure could be identified by cataloging public T cell receptors. Using immunosequencing, the study profiled T cell repertoires from about 650 subjects and related those repertoires to cytomegalovirus serostatus. A separate validation cohort of roughly 110 different subjects was used in addition to the roughly 720-subject first cohort. High-throughput TCR immunosequencing, statistical association of individual TCRs with disease status, and machine learning were combined to predict cytomegalovirus infection status. A later analysis re-analyzed previously published TCR beta repertoires from 666 donors and added high-resolution HLA genotyping to study TCR occurrence patterns. Rather than using new phenotypic data, the later analysis identified candidate immune exposures from TCR beta sequences and from how often those sequences occurred across donors. An earlier analysis of 500 to 750 of the donors applied high-throughput TCR beta sequencing to assess whether each TCR beta V gene segment acted as functional or pseudogenic. Donor age, sex, ethnicity and CMV serostatus were compiled alongside the repertoire data. A later genetic analysis took genome-wide SNP genotypes for about three fifths of the roughly 700 donors and used that subset as a discovery cohort. All discovery cohort repertoires had been generated on a single sequencing platform. Class I and class II HLA loci were covered by the typing at four-digit resolution. The number of typed donors differed by locus: roughly 629-640 for A, B, C, DRB1 and DQB1; 500 to 550 for DQA1; around 580 for DPA1; and about 450 for DPB1. Four to six DR-DQ haplotypes were handled as single units for association and clustering, since linkage in the cohort was strong. Across about 370 genotyped donors of the cohort, an average of approximately 200,000 unique TCR beta nucleotide sequences per donor were sequenced, and about a sixth of those sequences were non-productive.

The library was made by the immunoSEQ multiplex PCR assay. For the multiplex PCR, a mixture combining 60 forward primers for TCR Vbeta segments and 13 reverse primers for TCR Jbeta segments was used. Amplification of the CDR3 region of rearranged TCR beta genes was performed with a multiplex PCR assay on genomic DNA. Amplified TCR beta libraries were sequenced as 87-base-pair reads on the Illumina HiSeq System. As for the authors' bioinformatics: A later analysis counted approximately 74 million unique TCR beta chains across the 670 or so repertoires, and around 12 million of these chains were shared by at least two donors. A nearest-neighbor algorithm error-corrected the raw reads and collapsed the reads into unique sequences, merging closely related sequences to remove PCR and sequencing errors. Alignment of CDR3 sequences to IMGT reference sequences was used to assign V, D and J gene segments. For a sequence to be retained, at least a six-nucleotide match to both a V gene segment and a J gene segment was required. A rearrangement was called productive if the CDR3 had no stop codons and remained in frame with V and J, and every other rearrangement was called non-productive. CDR3 was defined by IMGT convention, running from the second conserved V-encoded cysteine to the conserved J-encoded phenylalanine. Sequences without an unambiguous match to a single V gene segment were excluded from the earlier analysis of approximately 560 of the donors. In an earlier analysis of approximately 550 of the donors, V segments were called functional above 56.7% productive rearrangements and were called segregating when the between-donor standard deviation exceeded 5%. To diagnose cytomegalovirus status from the catalog of TCR beta chain sequences, a statistical classification framework was built. A later analysis assigned V and J genes by comparing TCR nucleotide sequences with IMGT/GENE-DB human TR gene sequences. Using the TCRdist pipeline, a later analysis assigned CDR3 sequences along with most-parsimonious VDJ recombination scenarios. In a later analysis, each TCR beta chain was defined by its CDR3 amino acid sequence together with its V-gene family, and reads lacking a unique V-gene family were excluded. To address suspected cross-contamination and a sequencing artifact, a later analysis removed roughly 640 highly shared, low-generation-probability nucleotide sequences. A later analysis calculated a clonal expansion index for each public chain from normalized within-repertoire ranks of inferred template counts. Generation probabilities in a later analysis came from a VDJ recombination model fitted to out-of-frame rearrangements, and those results were checked against IGoR. Hypergeometric tests were used in a later analysis to score TCR-TCR, TCR-HLA and TCR-CMV co-occurrence, with a repertoire-size bias correction applied to the TCR pairs. To estimate false discovery rates, a later analysis permuted the HLA or CMV assignments 20 times. In a later analysis, co-occurring TCRs were grouped with DBSCAN, and TCRdist sequence similarity was added when clustering was performed within HLA-allele-positive subsets. Co-occurrence clustering excluded repertoires with fewer than 30,000 or more than 120,000 public chains, plus five with anomalous nucleotide sharing. TCRdb limited this immuneACCESS table to in-frame rearrangements with V and J called. A share of clones is missing; checked studies link under half to unresolved V genes, and the rest is unexplained. V and J calls and clone size come straight from that table; D and trimming were deduced from the DNA. The sample records about 140,000 clones, 75% of which are singletons. About 3.5% of the sample is in the top ten clones.

The cohort was made up of 666 healthy bone marrow donors. At the time of sampling, all cohort members were nominally healthy, though unrecorded immune exposures were likely present. The donor tested CMV seronegative, placing the donor among the 350 to 400 seronegative members of the cohort. Each donor provided a peripheral blood sample, and peripheral blood mononuclear cells were used for TCR beta sequencing. Genomic DNA was extracted from the blood cell samples with the Qiagen DNeasy Blood Extraction Kit. Overall study outcomes, separate from this receptor: In a later analysis, HLA-associated TCR beta chains were found to be more clonally expanded and to have lower generation probabilities than equally common non-associated chains. A total of some 180 TCR beta chains were listed by the study as associated with cytomegalovirus. In vitro tests confirmed that a few of the cytomegalovirus-associated TCR beta chains recognize cytomegalovirus antigens. When HLA alleles, especially DR and DQ, strongly co-occurred, TCR associations were difficult to assign to individual alleles. Because counts were too low, roughly 17 rarely observed V segments, including chromosome 9 orphons, were left out of the earlier analysis of about 500 of the donors. Cytomegalovirus status was reported to be diagnosed by the classifier with high specificity and sensitivity in both the original and validation cohorts. Most TCR sequences were observed very rarely across donors, whereas some public TCRs were present in many individuals. V-gene and J-gene trimming of TCR beta chains was associated with a missense DCLRE1C variant in a later genetic analysis, and the association was replicated in an independent cohort. Because HLA typing was missing for some donors at each locus, association tests included only the typed subset. Specific HLA alleles were associated with 15,000 to 20,000 TCR beta sequences at a false discovery rate of 0.05 in a later analysis. According to a later genetic analysis, donors in an Asian-associated ancestry cluster had fewer N-insertions in productive TCRs than the roughly 670-donor mean. CMV serostatus was the only immune exposure information available for the cohort. The cohort was sequenced for TCR beta chains only, and without alpha or paired-chain data the features that could be detected were limited. In a later analysis, TCR association rates were found to vary across HLA loci, with the most associated TCRs seen for DRB1 alleles and the fewest for HLA-C alleles. Broadly in line with IMGT annotations, most TCR beta V segments showed up in productive rearrangements about 90% or about 30% of the time in an earlier analysis of several hundred of the donors. Because the 87-base-pair reads could not distinguish some IMGT-functional V segments, including TRBV6-2 and TRBV6-3, those segments were excluded. Presence/absence analyses assumed roughly uniform sequencing depth across donors, an assumption that may not hold. Linkage disequilibrium might explain the correlated functional status among segregating V segments, but an unknown experimental factor could not be excluded. A group of highly shared sequence variants was considered likely to be a technical artifact of the sequencing pipeline. According to the authors, the approach could potentially be generalized to other disease states and immunological phenotypes. Most CMV-associated TCR beta chains appeared to be HLA-restricted in a later analysis, and the HLA associations seemed to be driven largely by CMV exposure. A further reported finding was that TCR beta sequences accurately predicted the HLA-A and HLA-B alleles for most subjects in the first cohort. In a later analysis, several top co-occurrence clusters were reported to appear linked to parvovirus B19, influenza, CMV and Epstein-Barr virus.

A note on this clone: Its antigen is not yet known. Base qualities are not at hand, and no much larger clone is one base apart.

The CDR3 spans 13 residues, from the cysteine through the phenylalanine. The retained sequence is limited to the CDR3, 39 bases, with the frame set at the first base. A distance of 7 bases separates the germline ends of V and J, which lose 3 bases and 2 bases respectively. From a lookup of the germline V gene, CDR1 and CDR2 are SGHTA and FQGNSA. Sequenced input: PBMCs. This sequence was found in a man aged 40-50 years in good health and CMV-seronegative. This sequence uses TRBV7-2 and TRBJ1-2; no D gene can be assigned with confidence. The encoded CDR3 is CASSFGGNYGYTF. Here is the DNA: TGTGCCAGCAGCTTCGGAGGGAACTATGGCTACACCTTC. Supplemented by the reference TRBV7-2 and TRBJ1-2 proteins around the CDR3, the complete variable domain is GAGVSQSPSNKVTEKGKDVELRCDPISGHTALYWYRQSLGQGLEFLIYFQGNSAPDKSGLPSDRFSAERTGGSVSTLTIQRTQQEDSAVYLCASSFGGNYGYTFGSGTRLTVV.